The 21 T cell receptor beta chains in this list originate from one sample, sequenced in a study of blood T cell repertoires in COVID-19. The data were produced by immunoSEQ multiplex PCR, yet TCRdb's version contains in-frame clones alone and is incomplete. This table holds approximately 100,000 clones, more than 85% found once. Sequences were obtained from peripheral blood. These TCRs come from a human donor in a cohort sampled during active COVID-19.

The chain couples TRBV24-1 to TRBJ2-3; 9 bases align to TRBD1. Germline V gives CDR1 KGHDR, CDR2 SFDVKD. CDR3 length equals 15 residues. Germline trimming cut 5 bases from V and 3 bases from J; bases unmatched to any gene: 5. The CDR3 region has the DNA TGTGCCACCAGTGGACCGGGACAGGGAACAGATACGCAGTATTTT. As protein: CATSGPGQGTDTQYF.

V usage is TRBV7-6 and J usage is TRBJ2-3; 10 bases fit TRBD1. This CDR3 spans 16 amino acids. Germline loops: CDR1 SGHVS, CDR2 FNYEAQ. V lost 4 bases and J lost 2; bases outside the gene matches: 6. The CDR3 here is CASSSDRGGPTDTQYF. Written as DNA, the CDR3 is TGTGCCAGCAGCTCGGACAGGGGGGGCCCCACAGATACGCAGTATTTT.

The rearrangement uses TRBV28 and TRBJ2-1; possible D gene TRBD2, 6 bases. Germline-derived CDR1 and CDR2 are MDHEN and SYDVKM. This CDR3 region has 14 residues. Trimming removed 6 bases from V and 4 bases from J, with 13 bases in between. This chain's CDR3 is CASRGTRLYNEQFF. As DNA, the CDR3 is TGTGCCAGCAGGGGGACTCGACTATACAATGAGCAGTTCTTC.

The chain couples TRBV2 to TRBJ2-7, with a possible D match to TRBD2 (6 bases). CDR1 and CDR2 (germline): SNHLY, FYNNEI. The V gene lost 6 bases and the J gene lost 3 bases, with 15 bases spanning the gap. This CDR3 spans 14 amino acids. The CDR3 loop is CASRSGTGVYEQYF. The CDR3 DNA is TGTGCCAGCAGGTCCGGGACGGGAGTCTACGAGCAGTACTTC.

CDR3 sequence reads: CASSFRGRNTEAFF. CDR3 bases: TGTGCCAGCAGTTTTCGGGGTCGGAACACTGAAGCTTTCTTT. The V call is TRBV28, the J call TRBJ1-1; D is unresolved. V was clipped by 3 bases and J by 1 base, with 9 bases between them. CDR3 length equals 14 residues. Germline V gives CDR1 MDHEN, CDR2 SYDVKM.

This clone was counted a single time. The V and J genes are TRBV4-3 and TRBJ2-7; no definite D call. CDR1 is LGHNA and CDR2 is YSLEER in the germline V gene. The V and J ends lost 0 bases and 2 bases respectively, with 11 bases between them. This CDR3 is built from 15 residues. The CDR3 DNA reads TGCGCCAGCAGCCAAGAAACAGCCCAAACCTACGAGCAGTACTTC. Its translation: CASSQETAQTYEQYF.

CDR3 sequence reads: CAWSPGQGALGTQYF. In DNA, the CDR3 is TGTGCCTGGAGCCCGGGACAGGGGGCGCTGGGTACGCAGTATTTT. The V call is TRBV30, the J call TRBJ2-3, with 12 positions matching TRBD1. Germline V lookup: CDR1 GTSNPN, CDR2 SVGIG (reference sequence). V lost 3 bases and J lost 8; bases outside the gene matches: 9. The CDR3 runs to 15 residues.

DNA of the CDR3: TGTGCCAGCACCCCTCCGCAGGGAAGGGGAGAAGCTTTCTTT. Its translation: CASTPPQGRGEAFF. The rearrangement uses TRBV6-2 or TRBV6-3 and TRBJ1-1, with D possibly being TRBD1 (5 bases). The CDR3 has 14 amino acids. Germline CDR1 and CDR2: MNHEY and SVGEGT. Trimming cost V 7 bases and J 8 bases, with 20 bases left between them.

The CDR3 region is CASSLNRGENTEAFF. Written as DNA, the CDR3 is TGTGCCAGCAGCTTGAACAGGGGCGAGAACACTGAAGCTTTCTTT. The rearrangement uses TRBV5-4 and TRBJ1-1; 7 bases match TRBD1. Germline CDR1 SGHNT, CDR2 YYREEE (reference sequence). This CDR3 has 15 amino acids. J lost 1 base, V lost 1 base, and 4 bases had no gene match.

This clone showed up just a few times. The gene calls are TRBV4-1 and TRBJ1-6, with TRBD1 matching over 7 bases. This CDR3 is 15 amino acids long. Germline CDR1 is MGHRA and CDR2 is YSYEKL. J lost 10 bases, V lost 2 bases, and 8 bases had no gene match. The CDR3 loop reads CASSQTGTAFSPLHF. CDR3 nucleotides: TGCGCCAGCAGCCAAACCGGGACAGCTTTCTCACCCCTCCACTTT.

The chain has TRBV2 and TRBJ2-3, with 15 bases matching TRBD2. Germline lookup yields CDR1 SNHLY and CDR2 FYNNEI. V gave up 2 bases and J gave up 5 bases; unmatched junction bases: 2. This CDR3 is built from 16 residues. CDR3 nucleotide sequence: TGTGCCAGCAGTGAACCGGGACTAGCGGGGGGAGATACGCAGTATTTT. Translating it yields CASSEPGLAGGDTQYF.

On this clone: Its ends do not fully match the called genes, so a read error is possible. The chain couples TRBV5-1 to TRBJ1-5; 10 nucleotides align to TRBD1. Germline values: CDR1 SGHRS, CDR2 YFSETQ. The CDR3 length is 14 residues. This chain's CDR3 is CASRLGTGAQPQHF. The CDR3, as DNA: TGCGCCAGCAGATTGGGGACAGGGGCCCAGCCCCAGCATTTT.

The chain links TRBV19 to TRBJ2-7; D gene uncertain. Germline V gene lookup returns CDR1 LNHDA and CDR2 SQIVND (reference sequence). The CDR3 length is 13 residues. Deletions cut 4 bases from V and 1 base from J, with 8 bases between. The CDR3 reads CASSKETSYEQYF. CDR3 nucleotides: TGTGCCAGTAGTAAGGAGACGTCCTACGAGCAGTACTTC.

This sequence joins TRBV4-3 and TRBJ1-2, with 8 bases matching TRBD1. The CDR3 covers 16 residues. Germline CDR1 LGHNA, CDR2 YSLEER. Germline trimming cut 3 bases from V and 2 bases from J; bases unmatched to any gene: 8. CDR3 DNA sequence: TGCGCCAGCAGCCATTCCGGGACAGGACAAAACTATGGCTACACCTTC. Protein sequence: CASSHSGTGQNYGYTF.

This chain's CDR3 is CATSDLRVTNTGELFF. CDR3 DNA sequence: TGTGCCACCAGTGATTTGCGGGTTACGAACACCGGGGAGCTGTTTTTT. J is TRBJ2-2 and V is TRBV24-1; D gene unclear. Germline values: CDR1 KGHDR, CDR2 SFDVKD. CDR3 length: 16 amino acids. Trimming removed 0 bases at V and 0 bases at J, with 7 bases between.

The CDR3 DNA reads TGTGCCAGTAGTTGGGCGGGGGCCACCGGGGAGCTGTTTTTT. This encodes CASSWAGATGELFF. The chain carries TRBV19 and TRBJ2-2; D may be TRBD2 (7 bases). Trimming pared 5 bases from V and 4 bases from J, leaving 11 bases between. The CDR3 runs 14 residues. The germline V gene has CDR1 LNHDA and CDR2 SQIVND (reference sequence).

The chain carries TRBV4-1 and TRBJ2-1; 11 bases are a match to TRBD2. The V gene end was trimmed by 1 base and the J gene end by 4 bases; junction bases not matched to a gene: 6. The V gene's germline CDR1 is MGHRA and CDR2 YSYEKL. CDR3 length equals 17 residues. This CDR3 reads CASSQVAGLADYNEQFF. CDR3 sequence (DNA): TGCGCCAGCAGCCAAGTGGCGGGACTAGCGGATTACAATGAGCAGTTCTTC.

This chain connects TRBV19 to TRBJ1-1; a weak D match, TRBD1 (5 bases). The CDR3 sequence is 13 residues long. Germline CDR1 is LNHDA and CDR2 is SQIVND (reference sequence). V was cut by 3 bases and J by 5 bases, with 10 bases left in between. CDR3 DNA: TGTGCCAGTAGTATCAAAAGGGGAACTGAAGCTTTCTTT. This encodes CASSIKRGTEAFF.

This CDR3 reads CASSQGEEQFF. The CDR3 DNA reads TGCGCCAGCAGCCAAGGAGAGGAGCAGTTCTTC. This chain connects TRBV5-1 to TRBJ2-1; D gene uncertain. This CDR3 has 11 residues. Per germline, CDR1 SGHRS and CDR2 YFSETQ. Trimming removed 4 bases at V and 10 bases at J, with 9 bases between.

The chain employs TRBV6-5 and TRBJ1-2; 8 bases map to TRBD1. The CDR3 contains 14 residues. CDR1 MNHEY and CDR2 SVGAGI come from the germline V gene. Trimming at V came to 6 bases and at J to 5 bases, leaving 8 bases not matched to a gene. The CDR3 loop reads CASRLGQGLYGYTF. The CDR3 bases are TGTGCCAGCAGGCTTGGACAGGGCCTATATGGCTACACCTTC.

The genes are TRBV7-9 and TRBJ2-2, with D tentatively TRBD2 (7 bases). Germline CDR1 and CDR2: SEHNR and FQNEAQ (reference sequence). The V end was cut by 5 bases, the J end by 6 bases, with 25 bases between. The CDR3 runs 18 residues. CDR3 loop: CASSAIKGGAGNPGELFF. The CDR3 DNA is TGTGCCAGCAGCGCAATAAAAGGGGGGGCAGGAAACCCCGGGGAGCTGTTTTTT.